This paragraph covers one T cell receptor beta chain sequence. The sample originates from a study of blood T cell repertoires in COVID-19. This CDR3 comprises 16 residues. J lost 4 bases, V lost 3 bases, and 4 bases had no gene match. CDR1 and CDR2 from the germline V gene are SGHNT and YENEEA. The table came from immunoSEQ multiplex PCR; TCRdb's copy has only in-frame clones and leaves some out. The repertoire holds 100,000 to 130,000 clones, with just over 90% as singletons. This TCR was recovered from a woman under 40 with acute or convalescent COVID-19. Sequencing used peripheral blood. The V and J genes are TRBV11-3 and TRBJ2-1; 12 bases agree with TRBD2. DNA of the CDR3: TGTGCCAGCAGCTTTGAACTAGCGGGGGGTTACAATGAGCAGTTCTTC. This gives the protein CASSFELAGGYNEQFF.